The next 27 T cell receptor beta chains were all read from a single sample in a study of blood T cell repertoires in COVID-19 (dated by TCRdb to 2020 to 2021). The library was prepared using the immunoSEQ multiplex PCR assay. Drawn from immuneACCESS, this table holds only the in-frame rearrangements with V and J called that TCRdb kept. Clones are partly lost; checked studies trace under half to an unresolved V gene and leave the rest unexplained. For this sample there are under 400,000 clones; 87% appear just once. The biggest ten clones account for around 1.9% of the sample. The specimen sequenced was PBMCs or T cells enriched from blood (not recorded which). These receptors were obtained from a man between 35 and 55 years old in a cohort exposed to, infected with or recovered from COVID-19 (not recorded which).

V usage is TRBV4-1 and J usage is TRBJ2-7; D possibly corresponds to TRBD1 (6 bases). The CDR3 length is 14 residues. Between the trimmed V and J ends, which lost 2 bases and 7 bases, there was a span of 15 bases. Germline-derived CDR1 and CDR2 are MGHRA and YSYEKL. CDR3 sequence reads: CASSQLDIQGEQYF. In DNA form, the CDR3 reads TGCGCCAGCAGCCAACTCGACATCCAGGGGGAGCAGTACTTC.

The chain uses TRBV6-5 and TRBJ1-3; no firm D call. This CDR3 region has 15 residues. Trimming took off 6 bases at V and 0 bases at J, with 12 bases between the two ends. Germline V lookup: CDR1 MNHEY, CDR2 SVGAGI. CDR3 amino acids: CASSRGGNSGNTIYF. The CDR3 DNA reads TGTGCCAGCAGCCGCGGCGGAAACTCTGGAAACACCATATATTTT.

The rearrangement links TRBV24-1 to TRBJ1-5; 11 bases fit TRBD1. Germline lookup yields CDR1 KGHDR and CDR2 SFDVKD. V dropped 3 bases and J dropped 2; count of bases not matched to a gene: 11. CDR3 length equals 19 residues. The CDR3 loop is CATSDRRTGGRGGNQPQHF. The DNA for the CDR3 is TGTGCCACCAGTGATAGAAGGACAGGGGGCAGGGGTGGCAATCAGCCCCAGCATTTT.

The V gene is TRBV6-1, the J gene TRBJ2-5; no firm D call. The CDR3 has 15 residues. The germline V gene encodes CDR1 MNHNS and CDR2 SASEGT. The germline V and J ends were trimmed by 2 bases and 6 bases, with 16 bases remaining between them. The CDR3 bases are TGTGCCAGCAGTGAAATCGTGGCAGAATCAAAGACCCAGTACTTC. Translating it yields CASSEIVAESKTQYF.

The chain recombines TRBV20-1 with TRBJ2-7; 12 nucleotides line up with TRBD2. This CDR3 is built from 16 residues. The V segment lost 3 bases and the J segment 3 bases; nucleotides outside the gene matches: 9. Germline values: CDR1 DFQATT, CDR2 SNEGSKA (reference sequence). The CDR3 sequence: CSASLRTSGNIYEQYF. The CDR3 DNA reads TGCAGTGCTAGTCTCCGGACTAGCGGGAACATCTACGAGCAGTACTTC.

Details on this clone: A much larger clone differs from this one at a single base, so this may be a read error. V gene TRBV3-1 (or the pseudogene TRBV3-2) combines with J gene TRBJ2-5, with a weak D call TRBD2 (6 bases). The CDR3 has 13 amino acids. The V gene's germline CDR1 is LGHDT and CDR2 YNNKEL (reference sequence). V shed 4 bases and J shed 2 bases, with 8 bases lying between them. In DNA, the CDR3 is TGTGCCAGCAGCCTTAGCGGACAAGAGACCCAGTACTTC. It specifies CASSLSGQETQYF.

This sequence joins TRBV4-1 and TRBJ1-6, with 8 bases identical to TRBD1. The CDR3 is 16 amino acids. Trimming cost V 3 bases and J 7 bases; bases outside gene matches: 8. CDR1 and CDR2 from the germline V gene are MGHRA and YSYEKL. CDR3 coding DNA: TGCGCCAGCAGCCAGATGGTCACAGGGGGAAATTCACCCCTCCACTTT. As protein: CASSQMVTGGNSPLHF.

The chain recombines TRBV28 with TRBJ2-2, with TRBD2 matching over 9 bases. Germline trimming cut 2 bases from V and 4 bases from J; bases unmatched to any gene: 11. Germline V gene sequence: CDR1 MDHEN, CDR2 SYDVKM. The CDR3 length is 18 residues. The CDR3, as DNA: TGTGCCAGCAGTTTAAATAGCGGGAGACGGCTTGGCACCGGGGAGCTGTTTTTT. Translated: CASSLNSGRRLGTGELFF.

This clone was seen a few times. The gene calls are TRBV2 and TRBJ1-5; D is ambiguous. V was cut by 8 bases and J by 4 bases, with 6 bases left in between. Per the germline V gene, CDR1 is SNHLY and CDR2 is FYNNEI. The CDR3 spans 11 residues. The CDR3 bases are TGTGCCAGCGGGAGTAATCAGCCCCAGCATTTT. It encodes CASGSNQPQHF.

This clone was observed a few times. The chain links TRBV15 to TRBJ1-4, with no clear D. The CDR3 extends over 13 amino acids. Germline CDR1 and CDR2: LNHNV and YYDKDF (reference sequence). V lost 6 bases to trimming and J lost 4 bases, with 9 bases between them. For the CDR3, the DNA is TGTGCCACCAGACGCGGAAATAATGAAAAACTGTTTTTT. Its protein product is CATRRGNNEKLFF.

This chain uses TRBV7-8 with TRBJ2-1; D is perhaps TRBD1 (6 bases). The CDR3 has 15 residues. Trimming stripped 5 bases from V and 4 bases from J, with 15 bases between. CDR1 is SGHVS and CDR2 is FQNEAQ in the germline V gene. CDR3 sequence: CASSTDRPGYNEQFF. The CDR3 DNA follows: TGTGCCAGCAGCACCGACAGGCCCGGGTACAATGAGCAGTTCTTC.

The chain is built from TRBV7-6 and TRBJ1-1, with D possibly matching TRBD1 (6 bases). Looked up from germline, CDR1 is SGHVS and CDR2 is FNYEAQ. Deletions cut 5 bases from V and 0 bases from J, with 10 bases between. CDR3 length: 14 residues. The CDR3 DNA sequence: TGTGCCAGCAGCCCCAGGGGCTTGAACACTGAAGCTTTCTTT. Translated: CASSPRGLNTEAFF. Full variable domain (missing parts from reference TRBV7-6 and TRBJ1-1): GAGVSQSPRYKVTKRGQDVALRCDPISGHVSLYWYRQALGQGPEFLTYFNYEAQQDKSGLPNDRFSAERPEGSISTLTIQRTEQRDSAMYRCASSPRGLNTEAFFGQGTRLTVV.

The chain uses TRBV29-1 and TRBJ2-2; tentatively, D is TRBD2 (6 bases). The CDR3 consists of 14 residues. Per the germline V gene, CDR1 is SQVTM and CDR2 is ANQGSEA. V was pared by 5 bases and J by 4 bases, with 14 bases between. The CDR3 region has the DNA TGCAGCGTTCCTGGAGGGGTTAGCACCGGGGAGCTGTTTTTT. Translated: CSVPGGVSTGELFF.

This chain joins TRBV19 and TRBJ1-2; D not certain. The V gene lost 2 bases and the J gene lost 4 bases, with 11 bases spanning the gap. The CDR3 covers 14 residues. CDR1 LNHDA and CDR2 SQIVND come from the germline V gene (reference sequence). CDR3 sequence reads: CASSIPSTVYGYTF. CDR3 DNA: TGTGCCAGTAGTATACCAAGTACAGTCTATGGCTACACCTTC.

The rearrangement uses TRBV7-2 and TRBJ1-5, with TRBD1 identical over 9 bases. Germline lookup yields CDR1 SGHTA and CDR2 FQGNSA. The CDR3 has 15 residues. V dropped 3 bases and J dropped 7; count of bases not matched to a gene: 7. CDR3 DNA sequence: TGTGCCAGCAGCTTTCTTGGGACAGGGCTCCAGCCCCAGCATTTT. It translates to CASSFLGTGLQPQHF.

This rearrangement joins TRBV6-5 to TRBJ2-7, with 8 bases matching TRBD2. CDR1 is MNHEY, CDR2 SVGAGI, per germline. V lost 0 bases, J lost 5 bases, and 9 bases stayed unmatched. This CDR3 region has 16 residues. The CDR3 spells CASSYSKSGSVHEQYF. The CDR3 region has the DNA TGTGCCAGCAGTTACTCGAAAAGCGGGAGTGTCCACGAGCAGTACTTC.

The V call is TRBV5-1, the J call TRBJ2-1, with D tentatively TRBD2 (5 bases). Germline loops: CDR1 SGHRS, CDR2 YFSETQ. Trimming left V 0 bases short and J 5 bases short, with 12 bases between. This CDR3 comprises 15 residues. CDR3 in DNA: TGCGCCAGCAGCTTGGTCGGGGAGCGCCACAATGAGCAGTTCTTC. Its protein product is CASSLVGERHNEQFF.

CDR3 sequence (DNA): TGTGCCAGCAGTGATCTTGCGGGAGTCTACAATGAGCAGTTCTTC. It codes for CASSDLAGVYNEQFF. The chain recombines TRBV25-1 with TRBJ2-1, with TRBD2 matching 7 bases. Germline CDR1 MGHDK, CDR2 SYGVNS. The CDR3 totals 15 residues. V dropped 3 bases and J dropped 3; count of bases not matched to a gene: 5.

In its sample, this clone was seen once. This chain links TRBV6-5 with TRBJ2-3; the match to TRBD2 covers 9 bases. The trim removed 7 bases at V and 4 bases at J, leaving 3 bases unmatched. The CDR3 sequence is 13 residues long. Per the germline V gene, CDR1 is MNHEY and CDR2 is SVGAGI. This CDR3 is CASKTSGPDTQYF. CDR3 in DNA: TGTGCCAGCAAGACTAGCGGACCAGATACGCAGTATTTT.

This clone appeared a single time. V and J are TRBV18 and TRBJ1-2; TRBD1 aligns across 10 bases. Per germline, CDR1 KGHSH and CDR2 LQKENI. CDR3 length: 15 amino acids. V trimming: 0 bases; J trimming: 4 bases; junction bases outside the gene matches: 2. The CDR3 spells CASSPPGQGSYGYTF. DNA for the CDR3: TGTGCCAGCTCACCACCGGGACAGGGGAGCTATGGCTACACCTTC.

The rearrangement uses TRBV6-1 and TRBJ1-3; D call uncertain. The CDR3 contains 17 residues. Germline CDR1 reads MNHNS; CDR2 reads SASEGT. V dropped 0 bases and J dropped 0 bases, with 12 bases sitting between them. This CDR3 reads CASSEAVLRYSGNTIYF. Here the CDR3 DNA reads TGTGCCAGCAGTGAAGCTGTACTCCGCTACTCTGGAAACACCATATATTTT.

This clone was observed once. The CDR3 loop reads CAWTGQLNQPQHF. The CDR3, as DNA: TGTGCCTGGACAGGACAGCTCAATCAGCCCCAGCATTTT. V usage is TRBV30 and J usage is TRBJ1-5; a possible D gene is TRBD1 (6 bases). V lost 4 bases and J 3 bases, leaving 10 bases between the germline ends. The germline CDR1 and CDR2 sequences are GTSNPN and SVGIG (reference sequence). There are 13 residues in the CDR3.

The chain combines TRBV9 with TRBJ2-5, with TRBD1 identical over 9 bases. The CDR3 has 14 residues. The germline V gene has CDR1 SGDLS and CDR2 YYNGEE. Unmatched junction bases numbered 5, after V lost 4 bases and J lost 4 bases. Here the CDR3 DNA reads TGTGCCAGCAGCCCCGGGACAGGGCGAGAGACCCAGTACTTC. It yields the protein CASSPGTGRETQYF.

V usage is TRBV11-2 and J usage is TRBJ1-5, with 9 bases aligning to TRBD1. CDR1 is SGHAT, CDR2 FQNNGV, per germline. The CDR3 covers 17 residues. Trimming cost V 0 bases and J 4 bases; bases outside gene matches: 7. The CDR3 DNA reads TGTGCCAGCAGCTTAGAAGGGGGACAGGGTCGTAATCAGCCCCAGCATTTT. Its translation is CASSLEGGQGRNQPQHF.

The chain recombines TRBV7-9 with TRBJ2-1; TRBD1 aligns across 9 bases. After removal of 4 bases from V and 5 bases from J, the junction contained 6 bases not matched to a gene. The CDR3 is 15 residues long. Germline V lookup: CDR1 SEHNR, CDR2 FQNEAQ (reference sequence). The DNA of the CDR3 is TGTGCCAGCAGCTCGGGACAGGGTAGCGACAATGAGCAGTTCTTC. It encodes CASSSGQGSDNEQFF.

The chain joins TRBV9 to TRBJ2-1, with 8 bases identical to TRBD2. V gave up 1 base and J gave up 3 bases; unmatched junction bases: 3. The CDR3 has 15 residues. Per germline, CDR1 SGDLS and CDR2 YYNGEE. The CDR3 region is CASSVQAGVYNEQFF. Written as DNA, the CDR3 is TGTGCCAGCAGCGTACAAGCGGGAGTCTACAATGAGCAGTTCTTC. The complete variable domain, with remaining parts taken from reference TRBV9 and TRBJ2-1, reads DSGVTQTPKHLITATGQRVTLRCSPRSGDLSVYWYQQSLDQGLQFLIQYYNGEERAKGNILERFSAQQFPDLHSELNLSSLELGDSALYFCASSVQAGVYNEQFFGPGTRLTVL.

The V and J genes are TRBV19 and TRBJ2-1; 8 positions agree with TRBD1. Germline CDR1 and CDR2: LNHDA and SQIVND (reference sequence). Trimming removed 7 bases from V and 12 bases from J; junction bases left unmatched: 14. This CDR3 is 14 amino acids long. CDR3 loop: CASTGTGYFLGQFF. CDR3 sequence (DNA): TGTGCCAGTACCGGGACAGGATACTTCCTGGGGCAGTTCTTC.